These 8 T cell receptor beta chains share one sample of origin, sequenced in a study of T cell repertoires in cytomegalovirus infection. In TCRdb, the reads were re-called with MiXCR into one record per CDR3 protein. The sample yields about 190,000 distinct CDR3 sequences, roughly 30% seen once. The sequenced material came from PBMCs. The source is a human donor in good health (CMV status not recorded). Some clones in this sample may be carry-over from other donors' samples.

Written as DNA, the CDR3 is TGTGCCAGCAGCCAAGCGGTGGGGTTAACTGGAAGTCTATCCACCACGCAGTATTTT. Its translation: CASSQAVGLTGSLSTTQYF. The chain carries TRBV4-2 and TRBJ2-3; D unresolved. The V gene's germline CDR1 is LGHNA and CDR2 YNFKEQ. Trimming took off 1 base at V and 9 bases at J, with 29 bases between the two ends. There are 19 residues in the CDR3.

This clonotype has just a few counts. The gene calls are TRBV12-3 or TRBV12-4 and TRBJ1-5; possibly TRBD1 for D (5 bases). V was clipped by 4 bases and J by 9 bases, with 16 bases between them. The CDR3 is 14 residues long. CDR3 bases: TGTGCCAGCAGTTACGGCTCGGGGGGGGGGCCCCAGCATTTT. Residues: CASSYGSGGGPQHF.

This clonotype has at least ten counts. The V call is TRBV25-1, the J call TRBJ1-2; TRBD1 aligns across 8 bases. The CDR3 spans 16 residues. The trim removed 6 bases at V and 5 bases at J, leaving 14 bases unmatched. From germline, CDR1 is MGHDK and CDR2 SYGVNS. CDR3 protein: CASRQPGQGGLYGYTF. In nucleotides, the CDR3 is TGTGCCAGCAGGCAACCAGGACAGGGAGGCCTATATGGCTACACCTTC.

This chain uses TRBV20-1 with TRBJ1-5, with D maybe TRBD1 (5 bases). The CDR3 loop spans 14 amino acids. Germline V gene sequence: CDR1 DFQATT, CDR2 SNEGSKA (reference sequence). Trimming took off 5 bases at V and 3 bases at J, with 14 bases between the two ends. CDR3 nucleotide sequence: TGCAGTGCTTGGGCAGGGATCCCCAATCAGCCCCAGCATTTT. Its protein product is CSAWAGIPNQPQHF.

J is TRBJ2-3 and V is TRBV2, with D tentatively TRBD2 (6 bases). Germline V gives CDR1 SNHLY, CDR2 FYNNEI. The CDR3 has 15 residues. The V gene lost 4 bases and the J gene lost 3 bases, with 14 bases spanning the gap. For the CDR3, the DNA is TGTGCCAGCAGTGGCTCGGGGGTAGGAACAGATACGCAGTATTTT. Translation gives CASSGSGVGTDTQYF.

This clonotype was seen only once. This chain's CDR3 is CASSPLGTPYEQYF. CDR3 bases: TGTGCCAGCTCACCCCTCGGGACCCCCTACGAGCAGTACTTC. The genes are TRBV18 and TRBJ2-7; D may correspond to TRBD1 or TRBD2 (5 bases each). The CDR3 sequence is 14 residues long. Germline CDR1 and CDR2: KGHSH and LQKENI. The V end lost 3 bases, the J end lost 2 bases, and 11 bases lay between the germline ends.

This clonotype was observed a handful of times. The chain recombines TRBV7-2 with TRBJ2-1; perhaps TRBD1 as D (5 bases). The V end was cut by 2 bases, the J end by 2 bases, with 10 bases between. In germline, CDR1 is SGHTA, CDR2 FQGNSA. This CDR3 is 15 amino acids long. This CDR3 is CASSLKGATYNEQFF. Written as DNA, the CDR3 is TGTGCCAGCAGCTTAAAAGGGGCCACCTACAATGAGCAGTTCTTC. Drawing the rest from reference TRBV7-2 and TRBJ2-1, the complete variable domain is GAGVSQSPSNKVTEKGKDVELRCDPISGHTALYWYRQSLGQGLEFLIYFQGNSAPDKSGLPSDRFSAERTGGSVSTLTIQRTQQEDSAVYLCASSLKGATYNEQFFGPGTRLTVL.

This clonotype appeared a few times. The V call is TRBV7-9, the J call TRBJ1-4; D is ambiguous. The CDR3 covers 14 residues. Germline CDR1 and CDR2: SEHNR and FQNEAQ (reference sequence). Between the trimmed V and J ends, which lost 5 bases and 5 bases, there was a span of 12 bases. CDR3 DNA: TGTGCCAGCAGCCCCAGGCGAGGGAATGAAAAACTGTTTTTT. Its translation: CASSPRRGNEKLFF.